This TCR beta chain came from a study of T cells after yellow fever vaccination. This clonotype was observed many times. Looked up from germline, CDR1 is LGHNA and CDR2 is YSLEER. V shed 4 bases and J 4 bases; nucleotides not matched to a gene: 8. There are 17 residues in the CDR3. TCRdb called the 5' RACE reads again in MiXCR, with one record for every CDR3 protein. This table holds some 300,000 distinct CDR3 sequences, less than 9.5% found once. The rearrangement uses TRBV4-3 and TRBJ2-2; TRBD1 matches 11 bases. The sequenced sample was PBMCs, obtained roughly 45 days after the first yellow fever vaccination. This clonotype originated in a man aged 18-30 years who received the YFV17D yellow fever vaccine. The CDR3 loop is CASSLGPGQGATGELFF. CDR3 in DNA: TGCGCCAGCAGCCTCGGACCCGGACAGGGGGCCACCGGGGAGCTGTTTTTT.